The sequence of this T cell receptor (beta chain) was determined in a study of T cells in Graves' hyperthyroidism and ophthalmopathy. RNA transcripts provided the source from which TCR beta CDR3 regions were amplified. The HTBI primer set was used in a first-round RT-PCR of the TCR CDR3. In TCRdb, the multiplex PCR reads were re-called with MiXCR into one record per CDR3 protein. Among almost 500,000 distinct CDR3 sequences listed, about 20% were seen once. The CDR3 spans 14 residues. Trimming left V 8 bases short and J 3 bases short, with 13 bases between. CDR1 and CDR2 (germline): MNHNS, SASEGT. Sequences were obtained from blood. This receptor was obtained from a woman between 65 and 79 years old with Graves' ophthalmopathy. This rearrangement joins TRBV6-1 to TRBJ2-2, with D possibly matching TRBD1 (6 bases). The CDR3 is CASGSDSDTGELFF. CDR3 DNA sequence: TGTGCCAGCGGATCGGACAGTGACACCGGGGAGCTGTTTTTT.